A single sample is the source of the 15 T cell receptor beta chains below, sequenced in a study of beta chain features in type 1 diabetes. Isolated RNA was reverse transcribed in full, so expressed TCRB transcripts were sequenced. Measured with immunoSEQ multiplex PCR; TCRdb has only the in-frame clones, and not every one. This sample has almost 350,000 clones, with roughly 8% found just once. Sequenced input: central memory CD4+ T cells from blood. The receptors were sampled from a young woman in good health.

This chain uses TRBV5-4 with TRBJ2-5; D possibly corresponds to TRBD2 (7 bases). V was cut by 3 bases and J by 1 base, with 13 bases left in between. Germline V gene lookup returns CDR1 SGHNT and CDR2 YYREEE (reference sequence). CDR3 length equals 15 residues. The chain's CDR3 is CASSSRGASQETQYF. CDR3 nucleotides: TGTGCCAGCAGCTCCCGGGGGGCTAGCCAAGAGACCCAGTACTTC.

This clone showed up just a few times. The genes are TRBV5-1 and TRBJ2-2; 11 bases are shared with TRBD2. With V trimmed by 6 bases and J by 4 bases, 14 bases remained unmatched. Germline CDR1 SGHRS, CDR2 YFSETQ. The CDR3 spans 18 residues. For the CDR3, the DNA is TGCGCCAGCAAGCTCTCCACTAGCGGGAGTCGGGGCACCGGGGAGCTGTTTTTT. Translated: CASKLSTSGSRGTGELFF.

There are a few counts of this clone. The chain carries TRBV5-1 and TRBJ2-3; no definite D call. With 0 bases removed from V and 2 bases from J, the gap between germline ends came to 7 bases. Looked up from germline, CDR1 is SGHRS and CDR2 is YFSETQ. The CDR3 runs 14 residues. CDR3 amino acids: CASSLEAHTDTQYF. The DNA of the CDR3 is TGCGCCAGCAGCTTGGAAGCTCACACAGATACGCAGTATTTT.

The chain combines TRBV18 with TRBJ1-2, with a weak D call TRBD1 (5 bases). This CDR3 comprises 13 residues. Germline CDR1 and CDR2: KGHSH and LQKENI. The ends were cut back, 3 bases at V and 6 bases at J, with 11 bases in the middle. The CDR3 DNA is TGTGCCAGCTCACCCCGGGACGGAGATGGCTACACCTTC. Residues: CASSPRDGDGYTF.

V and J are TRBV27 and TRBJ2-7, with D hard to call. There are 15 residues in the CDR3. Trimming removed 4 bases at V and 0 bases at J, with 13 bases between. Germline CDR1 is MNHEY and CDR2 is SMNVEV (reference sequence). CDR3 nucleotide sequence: TGTGCCAGCAGTTCTAAACGGAGCAGCTCCTACGAGCAGTACTTC. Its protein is CASSSKRSSSYEQYF.

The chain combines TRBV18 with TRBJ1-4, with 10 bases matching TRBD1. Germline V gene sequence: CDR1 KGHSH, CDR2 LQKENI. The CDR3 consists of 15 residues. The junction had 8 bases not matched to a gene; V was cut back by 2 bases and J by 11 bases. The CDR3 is CASSPETGGQRKLFF. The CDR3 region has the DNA TGTGCCAGCTCACCAGAGACAGGGGGCCAGCGGAAACTGTTTTTT. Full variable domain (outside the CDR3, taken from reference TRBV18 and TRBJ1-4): NAGVMQNPRHLVRRRGQEARLRCSPMKGHSHVYWYRQLPEEGLKFMVYLQKENIIDESGMPKERFSAEFPKEGPSILRIQQVVRGDSAAYFCASSPETGGQRKLFFGSGTQLSVL.

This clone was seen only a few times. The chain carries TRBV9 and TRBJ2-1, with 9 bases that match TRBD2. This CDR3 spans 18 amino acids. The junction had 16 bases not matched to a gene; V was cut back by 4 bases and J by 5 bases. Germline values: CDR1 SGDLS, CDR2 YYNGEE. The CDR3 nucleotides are TGTGCCAGCAGCCGTCTCCCGGGAGGACTAGCGAGTAACAATGAGCAGTTCTTC. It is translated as CASSRLPGGLASNNEQFF. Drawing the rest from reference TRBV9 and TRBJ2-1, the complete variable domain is DSGVTQTPKHLITATGQRVTLRCSPRSGDLSVYWYQQSLDQGLQFLIQYYNGEERAKGNILERFSAQQFPDLHSELNLSSLELGDSALYFCASSRLPGGLASNNEQFFGPGTRLTVL.

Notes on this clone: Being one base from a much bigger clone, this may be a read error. CDR3 sequence reads: CASRRTSGTRSEQYF. CDR3 DNA: TGTGCCAGCAGGCGGACTAGCGGGACTCGGAGCGAGCAGTACTTC. This rearrangement joins TRBV28 to TRBJ2-7; 12 bases line up with TRBD2. Germline assignment: CDR1 MDHEN and CDR2 SYDVKM. V shed 6 bases, J shed 6 bases, and the junction held 9 bases outside the gene matches. CDR3 length equals 15 residues.

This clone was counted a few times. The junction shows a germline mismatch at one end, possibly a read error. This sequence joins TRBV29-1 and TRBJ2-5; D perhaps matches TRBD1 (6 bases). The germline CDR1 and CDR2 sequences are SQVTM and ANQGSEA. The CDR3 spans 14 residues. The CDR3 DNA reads TGCAGCGTTGCCCTCACAGGGTTTCAAGAGGCCCAGTACTTC. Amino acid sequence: CSVALTGFQEAQYF.

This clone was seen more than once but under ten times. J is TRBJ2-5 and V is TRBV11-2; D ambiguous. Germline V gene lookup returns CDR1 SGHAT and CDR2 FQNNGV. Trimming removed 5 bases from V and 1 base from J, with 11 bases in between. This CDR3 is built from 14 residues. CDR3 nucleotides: TGTGCCAGCAGCCCCCTTTGGGCCCAAGAGACCCAGTACTTC. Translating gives CASSPLWAQETQYF.

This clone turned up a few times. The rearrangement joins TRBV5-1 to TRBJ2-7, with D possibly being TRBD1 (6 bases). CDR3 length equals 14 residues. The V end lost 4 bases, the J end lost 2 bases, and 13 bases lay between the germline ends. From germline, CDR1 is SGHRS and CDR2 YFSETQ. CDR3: CASSTDRYPYEQYF. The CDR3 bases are TGCGCCAGCAGCACCGACAGGTACCCCTACGAGCAGTACTTC.

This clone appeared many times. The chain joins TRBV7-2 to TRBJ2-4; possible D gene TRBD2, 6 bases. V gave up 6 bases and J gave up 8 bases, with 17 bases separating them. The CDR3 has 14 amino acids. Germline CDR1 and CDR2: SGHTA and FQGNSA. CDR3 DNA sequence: TGTGCCAGCAGTCGGGTGGAGGGAACTGACATTCAGTACTTC. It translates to CASSRVEGTDIQYF.

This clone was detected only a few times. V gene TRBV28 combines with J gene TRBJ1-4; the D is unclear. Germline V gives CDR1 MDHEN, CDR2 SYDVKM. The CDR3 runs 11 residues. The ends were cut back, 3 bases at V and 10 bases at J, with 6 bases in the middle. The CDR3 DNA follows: TGTGCCAGCAGTTTTCTAGGAAAACTGTTTTTT. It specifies CASSFLGKLFF.

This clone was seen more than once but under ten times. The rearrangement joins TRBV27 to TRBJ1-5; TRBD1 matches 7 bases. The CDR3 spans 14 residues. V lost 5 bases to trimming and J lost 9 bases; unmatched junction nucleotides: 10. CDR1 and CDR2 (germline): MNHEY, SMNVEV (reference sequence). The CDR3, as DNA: TGTGCCAGCAGTCCCGACAGGGAGTCGGGGCCCCAGCATTTT. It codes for CASSPDRESGPQHF.

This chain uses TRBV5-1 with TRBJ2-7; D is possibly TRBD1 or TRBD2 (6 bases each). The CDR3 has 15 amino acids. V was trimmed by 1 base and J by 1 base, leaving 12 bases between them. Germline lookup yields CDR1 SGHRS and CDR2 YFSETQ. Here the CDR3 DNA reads TGCGCCAGCAGCTTGCGGGGGCTCGGGTCCTACGAGCAGTACTTC. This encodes CASSLRGLGSYEQYF.